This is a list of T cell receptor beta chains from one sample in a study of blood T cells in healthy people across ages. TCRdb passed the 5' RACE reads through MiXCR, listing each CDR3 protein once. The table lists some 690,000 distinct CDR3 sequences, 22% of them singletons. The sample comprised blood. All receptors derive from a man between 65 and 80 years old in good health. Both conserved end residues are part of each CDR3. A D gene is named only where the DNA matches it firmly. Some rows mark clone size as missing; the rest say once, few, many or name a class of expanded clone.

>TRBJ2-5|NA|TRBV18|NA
CASSLQTGQETQYF
TGTGCCAGCTCGCTTCAGACAGGACAAGAGACCCAGTACTTC
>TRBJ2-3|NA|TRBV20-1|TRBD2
CSATYSGRPDTQYF
TGCAGTGCTACTTATAGCGGGAGACCAGATACGCAGTATTTT
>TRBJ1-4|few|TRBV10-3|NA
CAISERAGTNEKLFF
TGTGCCATCAGTGAGAGGGCTGGCACTAATGAAAAACTGTTTTTT
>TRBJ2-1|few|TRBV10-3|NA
CASSEGGLDHEQFF
TGTGCCTCCAGTGAGGGGGGACTGGACCATGAGCAGTTCTTC
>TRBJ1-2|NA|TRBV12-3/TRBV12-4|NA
CASSSNWNYGYTF
TGTGCCAGCAGTTCGAACTGGAACTATGGCTACACCTTC
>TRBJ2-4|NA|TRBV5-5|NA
CASSLEILRLIQYF
TGTGCCAGCAGCTTGGAAATACTACGGCTTATTCAGTACTTC
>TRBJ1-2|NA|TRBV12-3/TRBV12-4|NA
CASSGLGRAAGYTF
TGTGCCAGCAGTGGGCTCGGCAGGGCAGCTGGCTACACCTTC
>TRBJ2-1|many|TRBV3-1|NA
CASSQGLRMFEQFF
TGTGCCAGCAGCCAAGGACTACGGATGTTTGAGCAGTTCTTC
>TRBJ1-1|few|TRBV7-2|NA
CASSLARTVTEAFF
TGTGCCAGCAGCTTAGCCCGGACTGTTACTGAAGCTTTCTTT
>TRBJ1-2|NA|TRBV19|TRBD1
CASSPTGERGYTF
TGTGCCAGTAGCCCGACAGGGGAGCGGGGCTACACCTTC
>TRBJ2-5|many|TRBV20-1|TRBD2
CSARLAGIQETQYF
TGCAGTGCTAGACTAGCGGGGATCCAAGAGACCCAGTACTTC
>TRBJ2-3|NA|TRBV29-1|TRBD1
CSVEGGRDRAPTTQYF
TGCAGCGTTGAAGGGGGCCGGGACAGGGCCCCCACTACGCAGTATTTT
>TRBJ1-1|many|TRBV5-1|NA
CASSSSRGISEAFF
TGCGCCAGCAGCTCCAGCCGGGGGATATCTGAAGCTTTCTTT
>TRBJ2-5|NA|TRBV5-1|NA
CASSLNGPEQETQYF
TGCGCCAGCAGCTTGAACGGGCCCGAACAAGAGACCCAGTACTTC
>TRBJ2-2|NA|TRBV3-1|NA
CASSHLRTGELFF
TGTGCCAGCAGCCACCTGCGGACCGGGGAGCTGTTTTTT
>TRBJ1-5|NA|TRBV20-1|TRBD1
CSGITGGSNQPQHF
TGCAGTGGGATCACAGGGGGCTCTAATCAGCCCCAGCATTTT
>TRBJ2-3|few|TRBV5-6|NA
CASLLLAEITDTQYF
TGTGCCAGCCTTCTCCTGGCGGAAATCACAGATACGCAGTATTTT
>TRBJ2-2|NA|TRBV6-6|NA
CASSYRGELFF
TGTGCCAGCAGCTACCGAGGGGAGCTGTTTTTT
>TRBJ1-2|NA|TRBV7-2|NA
CASSDGPFNYGYTF
TGTGCCAGCAGCGACGGACCGTTTAACTATGGCTACACCTTC
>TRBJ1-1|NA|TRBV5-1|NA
CASSAGTLNTEAFF
TGCGCCAGCAGCGCCGGGACACTGAACACTGAAGCTTTCTTT
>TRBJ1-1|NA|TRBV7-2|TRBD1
CASSTKTGIETVRTEAFF
TGTGCCAGCAGCACCAAGACAGGGATTGAAACAGTACGCACTGAAGCTTTCTTT
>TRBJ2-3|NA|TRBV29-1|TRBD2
CSVDWLLAGSTDTQYF
TGCAGCGTTGATTGGCTACTAGCGGGAAGCACAGATACGCAGTATTTT
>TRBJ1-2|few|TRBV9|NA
CASSAGGTRVETNYGYTF
TGTGCCAGCAGCGCAGGAGGAACCAGGGTCGAGACTAACTATGGCTACACCTTC
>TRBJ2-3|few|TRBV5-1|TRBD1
CASSLAGTGSRKLQYF
TGCGCCAGCAGCTTGGCCGGGACAGGATCGCGAAAATTGCAGTATTTT
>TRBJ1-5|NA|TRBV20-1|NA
CSASSRSQHF
TGCAGTGCTAGTTCCAGGAGCCAGCATTTT
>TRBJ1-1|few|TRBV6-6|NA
CASSYLGTTTEAFF
TGTGCCAGCAGTTACTTAGGGACAACGACTGAAGCTTTCTTT
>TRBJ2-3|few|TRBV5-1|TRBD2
CASSLVAGGPLDTQYF
TGCGCCAGCAGCTTGGTCGCGGGGGGGCCGTTAGATACGCAGTATTTT
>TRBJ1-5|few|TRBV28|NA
CASRPPLSPQHF
TGTGCCAGCAGGCCTCCCCTCTCGCCCCAGCATTTT
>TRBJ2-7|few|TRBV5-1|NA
CASSPGVKEQYF
TGCGCCAGCAGCCCGGGAGTTAAAGAGCAGTACTTC
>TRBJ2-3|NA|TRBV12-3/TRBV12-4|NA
CASSVPATETQYF
TGTGCCAGCAGCGTCCCGGCGACCGAGACGCAGTATTTT
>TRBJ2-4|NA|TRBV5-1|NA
CASSSRPGAKNIQYF
TGCGCCAGCAGCTCCCGACCGGGGGCCAAAAACATTCAGTACTTC
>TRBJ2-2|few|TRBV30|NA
CAWSAPRQGKFAGELFF
TGTGCCTGGAGTGCCCCCCGGCAGGGGAAGTTTGCCGGGGAGCTGTTTTTT